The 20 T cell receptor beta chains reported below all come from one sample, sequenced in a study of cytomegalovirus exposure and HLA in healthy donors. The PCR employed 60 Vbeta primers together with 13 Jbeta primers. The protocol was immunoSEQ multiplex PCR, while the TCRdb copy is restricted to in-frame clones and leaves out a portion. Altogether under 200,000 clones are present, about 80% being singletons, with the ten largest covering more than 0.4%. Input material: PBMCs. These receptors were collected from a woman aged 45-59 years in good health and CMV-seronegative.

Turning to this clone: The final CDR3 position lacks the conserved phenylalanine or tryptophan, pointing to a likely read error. The DNA for the CDR3 is TGTGCCAGCAGATACGGGGTATATGCTGAAGCTTTCCTT. Translation: CASRYGVYAEAFL. This chain uses TRBV6-1 with TRBJ1-1; D gene ambiguous. Germline lookup yields CDR1 MNHNS and CDR2 SASEGT. V lost 6 bases and J 6 bases, leaving 14 bases between the germline ends. The CDR3 spans 13 residues.

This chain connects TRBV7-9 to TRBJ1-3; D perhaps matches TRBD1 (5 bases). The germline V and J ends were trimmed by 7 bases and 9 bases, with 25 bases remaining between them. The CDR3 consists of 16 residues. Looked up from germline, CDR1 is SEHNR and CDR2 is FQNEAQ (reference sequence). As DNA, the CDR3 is TGTGCCAGCATGCCCAGGGCAGCAGCTCTGGAAGGCACCATATATTTT. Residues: CASMPRAAALEGTIYF.

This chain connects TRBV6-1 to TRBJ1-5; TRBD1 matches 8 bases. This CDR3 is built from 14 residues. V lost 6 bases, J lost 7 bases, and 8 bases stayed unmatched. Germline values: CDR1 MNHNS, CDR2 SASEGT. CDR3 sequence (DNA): TGTGCCAGCAGCCCAGGACAGGGCGGACAGCCCCAGCATTTT. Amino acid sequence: CASSPGQGGQPQHF.

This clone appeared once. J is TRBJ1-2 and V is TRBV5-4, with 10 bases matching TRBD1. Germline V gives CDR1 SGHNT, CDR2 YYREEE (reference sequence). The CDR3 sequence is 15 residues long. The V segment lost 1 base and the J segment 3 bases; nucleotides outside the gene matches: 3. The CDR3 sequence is CASSLSTGGHYGYTF. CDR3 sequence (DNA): TGTGCCAGCAGCTTGTCGACAGGGGGCCACTATGGCTACACCTTC. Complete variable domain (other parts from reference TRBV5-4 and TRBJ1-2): ETGVTQSPTHLIKTRGQQVTLRCSSQSGHNTVSWYQQALGQGPQFIFQYYREEENGRGNFPPRFSGLQFPNYSSELNVNALELDDSALYLCASSLSTGGHYGYTFGSGTRLTVV.

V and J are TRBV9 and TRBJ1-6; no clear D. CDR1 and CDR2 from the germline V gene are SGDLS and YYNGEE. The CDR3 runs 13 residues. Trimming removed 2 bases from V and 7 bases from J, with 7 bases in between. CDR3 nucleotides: TGTGCCAGCAGCGTTGTTTTAAATTCACCCCTCCACTTT. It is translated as CASSVVLNSPLHF.

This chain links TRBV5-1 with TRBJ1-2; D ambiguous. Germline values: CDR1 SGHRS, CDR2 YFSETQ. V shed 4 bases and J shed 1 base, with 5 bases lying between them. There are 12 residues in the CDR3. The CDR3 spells CASSTSNYGYTF. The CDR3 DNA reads TGCGCCAGCAGCACCAGTAACTATGGCTACACCTTC.

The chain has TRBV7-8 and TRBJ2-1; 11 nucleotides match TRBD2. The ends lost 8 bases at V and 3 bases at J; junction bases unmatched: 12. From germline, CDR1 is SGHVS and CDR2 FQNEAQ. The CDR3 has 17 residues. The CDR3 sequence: CASRQRSLAGGYNEQFF. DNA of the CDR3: TGTGCCAGCCGCCAGAGATCGCTAGCGGGAGGCTACAATGAGCAGTTCTTC. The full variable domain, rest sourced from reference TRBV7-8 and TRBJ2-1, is GAGVSQSPRYKVAKRGQDVALRCDPISGHVSLFWYQQALGQGPEFLTYFQNEAQLDKSGLPSDRFFAERPEGSVSTLKIQRTQQEDSAVYLCASRQRSLAGGYNEQFFGPGTRLTVL.

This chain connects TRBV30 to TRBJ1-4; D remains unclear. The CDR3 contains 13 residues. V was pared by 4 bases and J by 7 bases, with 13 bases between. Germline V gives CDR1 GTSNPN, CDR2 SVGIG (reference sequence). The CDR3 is CAWTGFLFEKLFF. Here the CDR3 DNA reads TGTGCCTGGACCGGGTTTCTTTTTGAAAAACTGTTTTTT.

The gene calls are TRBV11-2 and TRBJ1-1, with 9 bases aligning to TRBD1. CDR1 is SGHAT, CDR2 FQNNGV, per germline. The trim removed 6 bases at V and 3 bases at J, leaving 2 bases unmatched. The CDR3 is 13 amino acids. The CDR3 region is CASRRQGDTEAFF. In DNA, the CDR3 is TGTGCCAGCAGAAGACAGGGGGACACTGAAGCTTTCTTT.

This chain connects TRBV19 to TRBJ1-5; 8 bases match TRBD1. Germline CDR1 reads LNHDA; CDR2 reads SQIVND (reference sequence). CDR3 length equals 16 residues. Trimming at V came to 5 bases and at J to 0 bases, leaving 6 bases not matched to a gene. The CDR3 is CASSPAGGYSNQPQHF. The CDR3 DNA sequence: TGTGCCAGTAGTCCCGCAGGGGGCTATAGCAATCAGCCCCAGCATTTT.

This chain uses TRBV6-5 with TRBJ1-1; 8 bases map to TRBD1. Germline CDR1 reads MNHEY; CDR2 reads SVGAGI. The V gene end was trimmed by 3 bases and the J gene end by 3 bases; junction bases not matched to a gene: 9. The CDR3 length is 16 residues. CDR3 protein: CASSYRAGGPYTEAFF. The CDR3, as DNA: TGTGCCAGCAGTTATAGGGCAGGGGGCCCCTACACTGAAGCTTTCTTT.

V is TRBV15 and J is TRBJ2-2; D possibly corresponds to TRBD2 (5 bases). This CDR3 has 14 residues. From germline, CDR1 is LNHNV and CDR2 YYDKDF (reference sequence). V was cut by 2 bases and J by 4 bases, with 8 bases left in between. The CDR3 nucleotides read TGTGCCACCAGCAGAAGCGGATTCACCGGGGAGCTGTTTTTT. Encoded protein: CATSRSGFTGELFF.

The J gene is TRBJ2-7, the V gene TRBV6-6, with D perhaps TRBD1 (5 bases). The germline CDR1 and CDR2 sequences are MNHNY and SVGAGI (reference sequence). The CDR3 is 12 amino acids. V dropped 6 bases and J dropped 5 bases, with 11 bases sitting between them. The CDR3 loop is CASSQSRDEQYF. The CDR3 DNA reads TGTGCCAGCAGCCAATCCAGGGACGAGCAGTACTTC.

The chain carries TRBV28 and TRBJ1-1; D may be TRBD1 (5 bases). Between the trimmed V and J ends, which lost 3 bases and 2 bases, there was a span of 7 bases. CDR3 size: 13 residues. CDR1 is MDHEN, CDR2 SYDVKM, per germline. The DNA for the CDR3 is TGTGCCAGCAGTTTCGGGGGAAACACTGAAGCTTTCTTT. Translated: CASSFGGNTEAFF. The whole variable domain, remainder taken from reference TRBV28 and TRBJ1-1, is DVKVTQSSRYLVKRTGEKVFLECVQDMDHENMFWYRQDPGLGLRLIYFSYDVKMKEKGDIPEGYSVSREKKERFSLILESASTNQTSMYLCASSFGGNTEAFFGQGTRLTVV.

Written as DNA, the CDR3 is TGTGCCAGCAGCTCCCCGGCGGGAGAGGACTACGAGCAGTACTTC. This translates into CASSSPAGEDYEQYF. The rearrangement joins TRBV5-4 to TRBJ2-7; 7 bases are shared with TRBD2. V shed 3 bases and J 3 bases; nucleotides not matched to a gene: 9. This CDR3 contains 15 residues. Germline V gene data show CDR1 as SGHNT and CDR2 as YYREEE (reference sequence).

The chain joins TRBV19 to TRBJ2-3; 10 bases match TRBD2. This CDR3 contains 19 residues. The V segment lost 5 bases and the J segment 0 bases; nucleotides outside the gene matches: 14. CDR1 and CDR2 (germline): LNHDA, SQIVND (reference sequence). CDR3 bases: TGTGCCAGTAGTCCTGCTTGGCTAGCGGGAGTTGGGAGCACAGATACGCAGTATTTT. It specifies CASSPAWLAGVGSTDTQYF.

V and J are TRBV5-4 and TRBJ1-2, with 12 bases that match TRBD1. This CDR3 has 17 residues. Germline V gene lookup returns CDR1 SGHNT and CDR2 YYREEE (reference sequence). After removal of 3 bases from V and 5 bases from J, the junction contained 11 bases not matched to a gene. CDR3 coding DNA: TGTGCCAGCAGCTCTTTTTCGGGACAGGGGGCGCGGTATGGCTACACCTTC. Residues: CASSSFSGQGARYGYTF.

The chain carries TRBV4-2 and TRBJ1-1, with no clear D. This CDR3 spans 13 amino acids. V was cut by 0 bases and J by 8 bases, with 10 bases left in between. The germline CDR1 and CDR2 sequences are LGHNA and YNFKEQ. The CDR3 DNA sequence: TGTGCCAGCAGCCAAGAACGCGGATCCGAAGCTTTCTTT. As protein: CASSQERGSEAFF.

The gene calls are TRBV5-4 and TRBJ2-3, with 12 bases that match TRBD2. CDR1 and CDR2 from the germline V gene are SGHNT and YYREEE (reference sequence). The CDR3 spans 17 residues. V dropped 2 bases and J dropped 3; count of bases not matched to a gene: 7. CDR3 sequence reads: CASSLRLAGAETDTQYF. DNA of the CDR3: TGTGCCAGCAGCTTACGACTAGCGGGGGCTGAGACAGATACGCAGTATTTT.

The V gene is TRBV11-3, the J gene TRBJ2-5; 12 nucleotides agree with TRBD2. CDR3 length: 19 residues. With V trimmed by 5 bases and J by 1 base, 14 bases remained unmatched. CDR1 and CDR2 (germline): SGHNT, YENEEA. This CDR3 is CASSHRTSGIPWSQETQYF. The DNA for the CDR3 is TGTGCCAGCAGCCATCGGACTAGCGGGATACCTTGGAGCCAAGAGACCCAGTACTTC. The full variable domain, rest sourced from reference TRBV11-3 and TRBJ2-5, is EAGVVQSPRYKIIEKKQPVAFWCNPISGHNTLYWYLQNLGQGPELLIRYENEEAVDDSQLPKDRFSAERLKGVDSTLKIQPAELGDSAVYLCASSHRTSGIPWSQETQYFGPGTRLLVL.